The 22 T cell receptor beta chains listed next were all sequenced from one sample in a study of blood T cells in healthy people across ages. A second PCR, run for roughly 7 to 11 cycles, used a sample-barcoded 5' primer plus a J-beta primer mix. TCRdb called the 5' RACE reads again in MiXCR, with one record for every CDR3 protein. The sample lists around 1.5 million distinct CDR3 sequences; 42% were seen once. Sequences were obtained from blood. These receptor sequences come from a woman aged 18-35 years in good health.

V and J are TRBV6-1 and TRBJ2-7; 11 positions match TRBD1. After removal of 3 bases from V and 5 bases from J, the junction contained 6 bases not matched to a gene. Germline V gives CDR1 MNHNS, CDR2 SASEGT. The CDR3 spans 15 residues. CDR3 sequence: CASSDPGQGAHEQYF. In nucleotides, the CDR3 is TGTGCCAGCAGTGACCCCGGACAGGGGGCCCACGAGCAGTACTTC.

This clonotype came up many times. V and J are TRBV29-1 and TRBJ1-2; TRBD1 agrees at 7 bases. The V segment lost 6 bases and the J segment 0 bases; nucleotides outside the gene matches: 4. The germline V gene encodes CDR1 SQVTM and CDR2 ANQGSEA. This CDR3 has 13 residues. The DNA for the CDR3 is TGCAGCGTCGACAGGGAAACTAACTATGGCTACACCTTC. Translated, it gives CSVDRETNYGYTF.

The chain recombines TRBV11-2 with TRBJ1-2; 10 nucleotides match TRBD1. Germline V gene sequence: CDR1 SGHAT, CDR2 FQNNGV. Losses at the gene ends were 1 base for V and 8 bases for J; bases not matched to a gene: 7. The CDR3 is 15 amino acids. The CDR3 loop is CASSLALTGGGGYTF. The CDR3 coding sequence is TGTGCCAGCAGCTTAGCTTTGACAGGGGGCGGCGGCTACACCTTC.

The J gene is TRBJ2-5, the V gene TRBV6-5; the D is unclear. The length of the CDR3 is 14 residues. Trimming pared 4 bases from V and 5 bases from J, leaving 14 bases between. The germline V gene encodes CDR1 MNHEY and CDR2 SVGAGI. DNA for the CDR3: TGTGCCAGCAGTTCCCTCCCAGTAAGGGAGACCCAGTACTTC. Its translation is CASSSLPVRETQYF.

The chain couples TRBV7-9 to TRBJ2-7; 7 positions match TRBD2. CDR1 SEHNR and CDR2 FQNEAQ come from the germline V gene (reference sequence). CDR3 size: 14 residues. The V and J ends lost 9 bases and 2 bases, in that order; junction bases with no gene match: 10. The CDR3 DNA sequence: TGTGCCAGATTAAGGACTAGAGGGACCTACGAGCAGTACTTC. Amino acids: CARLRTRGTYEQYF.

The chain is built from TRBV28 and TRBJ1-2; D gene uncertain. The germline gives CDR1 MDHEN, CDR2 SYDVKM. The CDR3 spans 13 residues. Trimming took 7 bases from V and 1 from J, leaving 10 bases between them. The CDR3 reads CASTRRVNYGYTF. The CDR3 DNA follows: TGTGCCAGCACCCGTAGGGTTAACTATGGCTACACCTTC.

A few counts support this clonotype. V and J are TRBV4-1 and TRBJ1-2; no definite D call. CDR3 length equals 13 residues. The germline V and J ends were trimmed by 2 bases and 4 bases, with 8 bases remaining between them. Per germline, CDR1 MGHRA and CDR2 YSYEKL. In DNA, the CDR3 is TGCGCCAGCAGCCAACTGACCGCCTATGGCTACACCTTC. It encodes CASSQLTAYGYTF.

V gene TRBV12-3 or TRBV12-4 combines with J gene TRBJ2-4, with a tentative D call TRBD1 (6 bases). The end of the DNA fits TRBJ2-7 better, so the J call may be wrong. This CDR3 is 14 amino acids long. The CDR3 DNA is TGTGCCAGCAGTTTTAGACAGGTAACGAACGAGCAGTACTTC. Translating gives CASSFRQVTNEQYF.

The CDR3 sequence is CASRRGTGRAETQYF. As DNA, the CDR3 is TGTGCCAGCAGGCGAGGGACAGGGCGAGCAGAGACCCAGTACTTC. This chain links TRBV7-8 with TRBJ2-7, with 9 bases matching TRBD1. The J call may be wrong; the DNA end is better matched by TRBJ2-5. This CDR3 is 15 amino acids long. Germline CDR1 reads SGHVS; CDR2 reads FQNEAQ.

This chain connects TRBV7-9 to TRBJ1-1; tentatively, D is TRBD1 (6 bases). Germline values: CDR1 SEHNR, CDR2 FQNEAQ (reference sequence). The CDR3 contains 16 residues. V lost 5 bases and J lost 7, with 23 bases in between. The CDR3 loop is CASSQEGGWRANEAFF. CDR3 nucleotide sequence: TGTGCCAGCAGCCAAGAGGGGGGGTGGAGAGCGAATGAAGCTTTCTTT.

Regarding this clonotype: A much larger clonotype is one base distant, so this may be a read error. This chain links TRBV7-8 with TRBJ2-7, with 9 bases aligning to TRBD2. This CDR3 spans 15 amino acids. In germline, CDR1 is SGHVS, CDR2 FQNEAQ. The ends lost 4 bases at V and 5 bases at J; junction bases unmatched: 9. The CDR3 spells CASSSDVAGVNEQYF. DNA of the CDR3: TGTGCCAGCAGCTCCGACGTAGCGGGAGTGAACGAGCAGTACTTC.

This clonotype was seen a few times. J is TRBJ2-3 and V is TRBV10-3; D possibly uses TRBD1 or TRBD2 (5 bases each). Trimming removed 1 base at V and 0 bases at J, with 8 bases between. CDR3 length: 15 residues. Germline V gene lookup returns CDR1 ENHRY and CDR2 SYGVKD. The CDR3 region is CAISEWGGSTDTQYF. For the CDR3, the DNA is TGTGCCATCAGTGAGTGGGGCGGGAGCACAGATACGCAGTATTTT.

CDR3 nucleotide sequence: TGCGCCAGCAGCATTAATCCTCCGGCGACCCGTGGCGACGAGCAGTACTTC. It encodes CASSINPPATRGDEQYF. The chain couples TRBV5-1 to TRBJ2-4; D gene ambiguous. The J call may not be correct, given that the DNA end is closer to TRBJ2-7. Germline V gives CDR1 SGHRS, CDR2 YFSETQ. CDR3 length: 17 residues.

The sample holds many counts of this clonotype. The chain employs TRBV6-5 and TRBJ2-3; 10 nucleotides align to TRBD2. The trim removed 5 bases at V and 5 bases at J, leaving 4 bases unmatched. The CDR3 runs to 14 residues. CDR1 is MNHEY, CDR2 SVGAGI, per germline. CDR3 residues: CASSLGLAEDTQYF. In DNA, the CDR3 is TGTGCCAGCAGTCTTGGACTAGCGGAAGATACGCAGTATTTT.

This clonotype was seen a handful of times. The CDR3 protein is CASSQEGAAHNEQFF. The DNA for the CDR3 is TGCGCCAGCAGCCAAGAGGGTGCGGCCCACAATGAGCAGTTCTTC. The gene calls are TRBV4-1 and TRBJ2-1; unclear D gene. The CDR3 is 15 amino acids. Germline-derived CDR1 and CDR2 are MGHRA and YSYEKL. Trimming took 0 bases from V and 5 from J, leaving 11 bases between them.

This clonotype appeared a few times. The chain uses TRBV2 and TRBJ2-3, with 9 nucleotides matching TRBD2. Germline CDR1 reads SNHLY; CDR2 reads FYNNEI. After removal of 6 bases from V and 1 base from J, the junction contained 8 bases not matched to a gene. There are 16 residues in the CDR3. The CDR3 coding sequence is TGTGCCAGCAGCTCTTTAGCGGGAGTGGGCACAGATACGCAGTATTTT. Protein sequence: CASSSLAGVGTDTQYF.

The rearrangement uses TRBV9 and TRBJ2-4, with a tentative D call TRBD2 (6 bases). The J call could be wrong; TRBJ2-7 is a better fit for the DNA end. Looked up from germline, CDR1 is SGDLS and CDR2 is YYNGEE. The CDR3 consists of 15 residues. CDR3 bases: TGTGCCAGCAGCCCCCGTGGAGGGGCCAACTACGAGCAGTACTTC. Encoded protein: CASSPRGGANYEQYF.

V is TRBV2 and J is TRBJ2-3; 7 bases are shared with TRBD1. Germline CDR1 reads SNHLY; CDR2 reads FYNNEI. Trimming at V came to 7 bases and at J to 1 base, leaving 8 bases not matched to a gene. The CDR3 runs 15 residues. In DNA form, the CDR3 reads TGTGCCAGCACCAGCACAGGGGTGGGCACAGATACGCAGTATTTT. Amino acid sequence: CASTSTGVGTDTQYF. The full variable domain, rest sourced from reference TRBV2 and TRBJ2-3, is EPEVTQTPSHQVTQMGQEVILRCVPISNHLYFYWYRQILGQKVEFLVSFYNNEISEKSEIFDDQFSVERPDGSNFTLKIRSTKLEDSAMYFCASTSTGVGTDTQYFGPGTRLTVL.

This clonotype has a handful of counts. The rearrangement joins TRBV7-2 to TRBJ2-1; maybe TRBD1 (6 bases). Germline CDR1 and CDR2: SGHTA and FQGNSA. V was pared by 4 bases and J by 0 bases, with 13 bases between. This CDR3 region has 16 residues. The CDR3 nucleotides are TGTGCCAGCAGCTCAGGACAGACAAGCTCCTACAATGAGCAGTTCTTC. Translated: CASSSGQTSSYNEQFF. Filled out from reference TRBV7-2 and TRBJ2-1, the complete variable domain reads GAGVSQSPSNKVTEKGKDVELRCDPISGHTALYWYRQSLGQGLEFLIYFQGNSAPDKSGLPSDRFSAERTGGSVSTLTIQRTQQEDSAVYLCASSSGQTSSYNEQFFGPGTRLTVL.

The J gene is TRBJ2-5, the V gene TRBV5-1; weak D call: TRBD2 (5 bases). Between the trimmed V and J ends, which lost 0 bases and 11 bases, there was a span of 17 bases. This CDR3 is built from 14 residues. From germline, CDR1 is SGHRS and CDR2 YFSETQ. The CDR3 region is CASSLEVAGNEQYF. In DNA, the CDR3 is TGCGCCAGCAGCTTGGAAGTGGCGGGCAATGAGCAGTACTTC.

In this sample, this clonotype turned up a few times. The CDR3 DNA sequence: TGTGCCAGCAGCGTAGATTGGGCGGGGGAGGTCTACAATGAGCAGTTCTTC. Translation: CASSVDWAGEVYNEQFF. The chain joins TRBV9 to TRBJ2-1; 7 bases fit TRBD2. V dropped 0 bases and J dropped 3; count of bases not matched to a gene: 9. The CDR3 has 17 residues. Looked up from germline, CDR1 is SGDLS and CDR2 is YYNGEE.

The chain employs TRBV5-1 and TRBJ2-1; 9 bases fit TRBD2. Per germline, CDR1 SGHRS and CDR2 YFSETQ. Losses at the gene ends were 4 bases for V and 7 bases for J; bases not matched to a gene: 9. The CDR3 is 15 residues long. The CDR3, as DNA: TGCGCCAGCAGCGTGGCTAGCGGGATAGGGAATGAGCAGTTCTTC. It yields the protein CASSVASGIGNEQFF.